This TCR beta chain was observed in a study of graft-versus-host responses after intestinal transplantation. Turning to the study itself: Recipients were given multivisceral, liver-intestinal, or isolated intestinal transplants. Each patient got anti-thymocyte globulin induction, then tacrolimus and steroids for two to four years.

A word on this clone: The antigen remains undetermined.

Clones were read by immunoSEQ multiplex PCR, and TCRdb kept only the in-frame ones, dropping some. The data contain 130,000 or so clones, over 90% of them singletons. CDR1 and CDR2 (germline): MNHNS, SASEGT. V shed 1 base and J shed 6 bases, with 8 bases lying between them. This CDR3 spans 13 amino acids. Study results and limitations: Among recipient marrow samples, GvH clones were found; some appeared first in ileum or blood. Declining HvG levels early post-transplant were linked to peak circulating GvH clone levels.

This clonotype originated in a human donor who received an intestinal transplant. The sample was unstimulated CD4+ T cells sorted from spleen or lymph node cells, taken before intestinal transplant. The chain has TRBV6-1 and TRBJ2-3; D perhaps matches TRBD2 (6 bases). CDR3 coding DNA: TGTGCCAGCAGTGAAGAGGAGGGGGATACGCAGTATTTT. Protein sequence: CASSEEEGDTQYF.